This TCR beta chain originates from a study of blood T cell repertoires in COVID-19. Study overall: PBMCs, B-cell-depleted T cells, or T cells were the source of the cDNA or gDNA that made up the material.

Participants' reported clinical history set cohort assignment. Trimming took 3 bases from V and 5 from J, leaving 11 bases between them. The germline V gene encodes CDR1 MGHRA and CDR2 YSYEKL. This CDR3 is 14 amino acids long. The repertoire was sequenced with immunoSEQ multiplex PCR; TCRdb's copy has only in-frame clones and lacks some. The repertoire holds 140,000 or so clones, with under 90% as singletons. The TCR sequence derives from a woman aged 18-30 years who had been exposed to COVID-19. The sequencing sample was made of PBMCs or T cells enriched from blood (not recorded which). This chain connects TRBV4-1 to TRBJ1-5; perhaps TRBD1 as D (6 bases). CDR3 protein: CASSQGWGHQPQHF. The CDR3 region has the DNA TGCGCCAGCAGCCAGGGATGGGGGCATCAGCCCCAGCATTTT.